Given below is one T cell receptor (beta chain) in context. Its antigen is not identified. TCRdb re-called the 5' RACE reads with MiXCR, one entry per CDR3 protein. The table records some 760,000 distinct CDR3 sequences, around a sixth of them present only once. This sample was included in a study of identical twins. The CDR3 length is 15 residues. With 3 bases clipped from V and 8 bases from J, the junction kept 10 bases outside the gene matches. Per the germline V gene, CDR1 is SGHRS and CDR2 is YFSETQ. Findings and caveats of the study: Researchers reported weaker excess twin sharing in beta out-of-frame sequences.

The sample was also reused in another study, on T cells expressing NK-cell markers. From that study: Leadership of the CD3+CD56-NKG2C+ fraction also belonged to these clonotypes in a handful of donors.

This chain uses TRBV5-1 with TRBJ2-1; 8 bases map to TRBD1. Sequences were obtained from PBMCs. The receptor's source is a woman under 30 in good health. The CDR3: CASSSRQGAGYEQFF. CDR3 DNA sequence: TGCGCCAGCAGCTCCAGGCAGGGGGCGGGCTATGAGCAGTTCTTC.